The clone carrying this T cell receptor beta chain was detected only a few times. This sample is drawn from a study of identical twins. Each CDR3 protein is one row after TCRdb ran MiXCR on the 5' RACE reads. The profile shows roughly 540,000 distinct CDR3 sequences, 22% of them singletons. V was pared by 6 bases and J by 6 bases, with 11 bases between. Germline loops: CDR1 KGHDR, CDR2 SFDVKD. This CDR3 region has 13 residues. This same sample was also part of a study on T cells expressing NK-cell markers.

The sequencing input was CD4+ T cells sorted from blood. The V call is TRBV24-1, the J call TRBJ2-1; D is undetermined. This TCR derives from a woman aged 18-35 years in good health. The CDR3 protein is CATSSSRANEQFF. CDR3 DNA: TGTGCCACCAGTTCTTCTAGGGCCAATGAGCAGTTCTTC.